The T cell receptor (beta chain) described here comes from a study of T cell repertoires in cytomegalovirus infection. The overall study: Carrying CMV and the relevant HLA type showed in public TCR beta signatures.

Each CDR3 protein gets one entry after TCRdb re-called the reads with MiXCR. The table lists more than 500,000 distinct CDR3 sequences, 16% of them singletons. In its sample, this clonotype was seen many times. The antigen remains unidentified. CDR1 LNHNV and CDR2 YYDKDF come from the germline V gene (reference sequence). V lost 0 bases and J lost 1, with 12 bases in between. This CDR3 comprises 17 residues. Overall study findings and caveats: The response measured ex vivo was dominated by TCR beta clonotypes (HLA-C-restricted and CMV-specific).

Sequencing input: CD8+ T cells from PBMCs. The J gene is TRBJ2-2, the V gene TRBV15; the D gene is possibly TRBD1 (5 bases). This receptor was obtained from a human donor in good health (CMV status not recorded). Some clones in this sample may be carry-over from other donors' samples. The CDR3 is CATSREIRTWNTGELFF. CDR3 nucleotides: TGTGCCACCAGCAGAGAGATCCGGACATGGAACACCGGGGAGCTGTTTTTT.